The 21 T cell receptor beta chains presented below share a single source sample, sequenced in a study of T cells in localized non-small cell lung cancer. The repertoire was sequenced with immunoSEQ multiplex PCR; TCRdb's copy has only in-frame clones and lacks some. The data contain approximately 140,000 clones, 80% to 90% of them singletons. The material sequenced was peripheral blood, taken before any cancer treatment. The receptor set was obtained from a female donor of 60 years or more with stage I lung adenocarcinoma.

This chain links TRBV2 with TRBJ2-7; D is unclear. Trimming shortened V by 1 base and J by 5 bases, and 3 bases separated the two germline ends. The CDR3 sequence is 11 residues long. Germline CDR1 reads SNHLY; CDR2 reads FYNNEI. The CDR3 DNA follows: TGTGCCAGCAGTGAAGTCAACGAGCAGTACTTC. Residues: CASSEVNEQYF.

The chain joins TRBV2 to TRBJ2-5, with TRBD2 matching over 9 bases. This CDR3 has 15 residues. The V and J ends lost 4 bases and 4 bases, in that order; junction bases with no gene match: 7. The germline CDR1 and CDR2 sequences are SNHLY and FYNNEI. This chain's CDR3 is CASSGGSGRSETQYF. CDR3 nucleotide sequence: TGTGCCAGCAGTGGCGGTAGCGGGAGATCAGAGACCCAGTACTTC.

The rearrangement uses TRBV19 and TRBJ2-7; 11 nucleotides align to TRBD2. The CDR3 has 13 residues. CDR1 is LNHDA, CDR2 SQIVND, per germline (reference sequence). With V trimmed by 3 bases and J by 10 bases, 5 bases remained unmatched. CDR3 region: CASSISSGRTQYF. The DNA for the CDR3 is TGTGCCAGTAGTATCTCTAGCGGGAGGACACAGTACTTC. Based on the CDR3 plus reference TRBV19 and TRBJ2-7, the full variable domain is DGGITQSPKYLFRKEGQNVTLSCEQNLNHDAMYWYRQDPGQGLRLIYYSQIVNDFQKGDIAEGYSVSREKKESFPLTVTSAQKNPTAFYLCASSISSGRTQYFGPGTRLTVT.

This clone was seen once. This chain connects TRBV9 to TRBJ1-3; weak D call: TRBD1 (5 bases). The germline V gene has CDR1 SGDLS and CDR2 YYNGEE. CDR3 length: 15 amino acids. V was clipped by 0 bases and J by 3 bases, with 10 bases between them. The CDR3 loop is CASSVEGAYGNTIYF. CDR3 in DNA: TGTGCCAGCAGCGTAGAAGGGGCTTATGGAAACACCATATATTTT.

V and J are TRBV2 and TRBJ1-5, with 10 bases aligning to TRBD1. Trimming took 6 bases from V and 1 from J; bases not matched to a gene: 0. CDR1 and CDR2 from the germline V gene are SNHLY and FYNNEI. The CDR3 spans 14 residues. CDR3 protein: CASRGQGSNQPQHF. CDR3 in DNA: TGTGCCAGCAGGGGACAGGGGAGCAATCAGCCCCAGCATTTT.

In nucleotides, the CDR3 is TGTGCCAGCAGTGGGGATAATTTTAATGCGAACACCGGGGAGCTGTTTTTT. Its translation: CASSGDNFNANTGELFF. The V and J genes are TRBV11-3 and TRBJ2-2; no clear D. Germline V gene lookup returns CDR1 SGHNT and CDR2 YENEEA. With 6 bases removed from V and 0 bases from J, the gap between germline ends came to 17 bases. CDR3 length: 17 amino acids.

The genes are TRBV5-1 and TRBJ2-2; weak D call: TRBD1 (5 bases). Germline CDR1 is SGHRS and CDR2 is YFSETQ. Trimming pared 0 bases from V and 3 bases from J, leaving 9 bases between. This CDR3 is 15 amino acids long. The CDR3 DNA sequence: TGCGCCAGCAGCTTGGACAGGATTGACACCGGGGAGCTGTTTTTT. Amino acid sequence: CASSLDRIDTGELFF.

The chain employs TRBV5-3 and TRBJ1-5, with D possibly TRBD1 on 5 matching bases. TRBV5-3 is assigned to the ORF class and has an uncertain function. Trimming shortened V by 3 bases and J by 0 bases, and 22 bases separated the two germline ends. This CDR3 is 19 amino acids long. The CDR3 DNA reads TGTGCCAGAAGCTCTATTCCGGGACGGAGGCCGTATAGCAATCAGCCCCAGCATTTT. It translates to CARSSIPGRRPYSNQPQHF.

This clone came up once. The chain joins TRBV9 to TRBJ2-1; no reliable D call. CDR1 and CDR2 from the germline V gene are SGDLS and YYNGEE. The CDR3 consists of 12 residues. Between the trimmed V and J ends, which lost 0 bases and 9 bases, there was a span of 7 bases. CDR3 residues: CASSVETLEQFF. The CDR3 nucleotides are TGTGCCAGCAGCGTAGAGACTCTTGAGCAGTTCTTC.

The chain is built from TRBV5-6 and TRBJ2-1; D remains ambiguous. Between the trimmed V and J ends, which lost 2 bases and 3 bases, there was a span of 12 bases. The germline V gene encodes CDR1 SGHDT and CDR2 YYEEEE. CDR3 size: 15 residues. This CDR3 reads CASSFSPTSYNEQFF. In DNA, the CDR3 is TGTGCCAGCAGCTTCTCTCCCACCAGCTACAATGAGCAGTTCTTC.

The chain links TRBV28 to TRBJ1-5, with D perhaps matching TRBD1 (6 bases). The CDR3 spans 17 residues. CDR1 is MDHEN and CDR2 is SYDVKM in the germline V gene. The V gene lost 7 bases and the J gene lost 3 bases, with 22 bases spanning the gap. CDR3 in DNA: TGTGCCAGCATCAATTACCGTGGGGGGGCTCTCAATCAGCCCCAGCATTTT. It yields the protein CASINYRGGALNQPQHF.

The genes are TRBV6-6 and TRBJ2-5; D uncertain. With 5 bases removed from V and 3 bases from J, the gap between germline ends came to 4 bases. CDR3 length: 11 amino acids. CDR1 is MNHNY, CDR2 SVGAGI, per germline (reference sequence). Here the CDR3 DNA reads TGTGCCAGCAGTAGAAAAGAGACCCAGTACTTC. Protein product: CASSRKETQYF.

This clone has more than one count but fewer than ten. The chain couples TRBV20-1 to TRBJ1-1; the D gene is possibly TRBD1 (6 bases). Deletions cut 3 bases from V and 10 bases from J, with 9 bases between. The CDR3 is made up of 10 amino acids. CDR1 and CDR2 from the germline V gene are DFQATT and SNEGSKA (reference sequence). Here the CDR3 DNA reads TGCAGTGCTAGCTCAGGGGTAGCTTTCTTT. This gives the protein CSASSGVAFF.

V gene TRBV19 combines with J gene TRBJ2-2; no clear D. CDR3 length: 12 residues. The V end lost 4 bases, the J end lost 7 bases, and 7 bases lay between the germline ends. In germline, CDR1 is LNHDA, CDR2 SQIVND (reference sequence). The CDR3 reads CASSNRVGELFF. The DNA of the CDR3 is TGTGCCAGTAGTAATCGGGTCGGGGAGCTGTTTTTT.

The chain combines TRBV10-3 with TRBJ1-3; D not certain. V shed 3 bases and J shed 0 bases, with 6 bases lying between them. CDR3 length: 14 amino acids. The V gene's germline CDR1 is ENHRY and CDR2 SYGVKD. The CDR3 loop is CAISDATSGNTIYF. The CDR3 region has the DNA TGTGCCATCAGTGACGCCACCTCTGGAAACACCATATATTTT.

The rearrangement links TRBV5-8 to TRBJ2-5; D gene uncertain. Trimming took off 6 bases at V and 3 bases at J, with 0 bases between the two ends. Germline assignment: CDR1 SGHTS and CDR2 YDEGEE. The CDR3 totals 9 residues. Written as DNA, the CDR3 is TGTGCCAGCAAAGAGACCCAGTACTTC. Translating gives CASKETQYF.

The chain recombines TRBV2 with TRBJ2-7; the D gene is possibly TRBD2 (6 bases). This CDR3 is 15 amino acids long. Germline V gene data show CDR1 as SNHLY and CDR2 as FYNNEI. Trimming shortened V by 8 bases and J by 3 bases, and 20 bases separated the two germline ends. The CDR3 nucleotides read TGTGCCAGCGGCCCCCGTACTAGCCCCCACTACGAGCAGTACTTC. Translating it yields CASGPRTSPHYEQYF.

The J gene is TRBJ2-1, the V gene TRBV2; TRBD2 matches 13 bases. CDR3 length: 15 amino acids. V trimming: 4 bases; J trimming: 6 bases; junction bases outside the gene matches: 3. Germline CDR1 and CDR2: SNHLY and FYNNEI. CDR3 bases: TGTGCCAGCAGTGTTGGGACTAGCGGGACCAATGAGCAGTTCTTC. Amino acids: CASSVGTSGTNEQFF.

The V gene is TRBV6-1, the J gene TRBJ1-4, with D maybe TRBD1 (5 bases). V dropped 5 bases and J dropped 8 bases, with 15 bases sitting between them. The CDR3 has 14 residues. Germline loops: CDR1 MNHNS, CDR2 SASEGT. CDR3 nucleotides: TGTGCCAGCAGTTCCTTGGGGGGAGGCGAAAAACTGTTTTTT. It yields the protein CASSSLGGGEKLFF.

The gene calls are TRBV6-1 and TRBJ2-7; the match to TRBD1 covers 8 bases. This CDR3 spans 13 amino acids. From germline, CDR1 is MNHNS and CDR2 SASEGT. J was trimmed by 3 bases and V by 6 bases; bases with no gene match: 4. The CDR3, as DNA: TGTGCCAGCAGCTCCGGGACAGGCTACGAGCAGTACTTC. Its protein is CASSSGTGYEQYF.

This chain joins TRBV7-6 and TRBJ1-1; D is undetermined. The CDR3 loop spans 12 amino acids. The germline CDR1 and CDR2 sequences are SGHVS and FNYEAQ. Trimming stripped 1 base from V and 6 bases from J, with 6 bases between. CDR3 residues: CASSLESAEAFF. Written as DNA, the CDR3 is TGTGCCAGCAGCTTAGAATCTGCTGAAGCTTTCTTT.